This entry features one TCR beta chain sequence. This sample is drawn from a study of blood T cells in healthy people across ages. Primers used in a second PCR of roughly 6 to 11 cycles were a sample-barcoded 5' primer and a J-beta primer mix. Each CDR3 protein gets one entry after TCRdb re-called the 5' RACE reads with MiXCR. Of about 970,000 distinct CDR3 sequences in the sample, just over 50% were seen once. Germline CDR1 and CDR2: MGHRA and YSYEKL. Trimming took 2 bases from V and 2 from J, leaving 21 bases between them. The length of the CDR3 is 18 residues. The source is a woman aged 60-75 years in good health. This chain joins TRBV4-1 and TRBJ2-5, with D possibly TRBD2 on 6 matching bases. The sequenced sample was blood. CDR3 protein: CASSQPGLWGGLQETQYF. Written as DNA, the CDR3 is TGCGCCAGCAGCCAACCCGGGTTATGGGGAGGCCTTCAAGAGACCCAGTACTTC.